Presented here are 18 T cell receptor beta chains from one specimen sequenced in a study of T cell repertoires in cytomegalovirus infection. TCRdb used MiXCR to reprocess the reads, holding one entry per CDR3 protein. This sample has just under 300,000 distinct CDR3 sequences, with around 10% found just once. Specimen: PBMCs. Receptors originate from a human donor in good health (CMV status not recorded). Some clones in this sample may be carry-over from other donors' samples.

The table lists this clonotype with many counts. The chain carries TRBV14 and TRBJ1-2; TRBD1 aligns across 8 bases. The V and J ends lost 0 bases and 3 bases, in that order; junction bases with no gene match: 6. CDR3 length: 16 amino acids. The germline gives CDR1 SGHDN, CDR2 FVKESK. The CDR3 is CASSQETQGADYGYTF. The CDR3 DNA follows: TGTGCCAGCAGCCAAGAGACGCAGGGGGCGGACTATGGCTACACCTTC.

Many counts were recorded for this clonotype. The rearrangement links TRBV7-2 to TRBJ1-2; 7 bases align to TRBD1. Germline V CDR1 and CDR2: SGHTA, FQGNSA. J was trimmed by 2 bases and V by 3 bases; bases with no gene match: 12. CDR3 size: 17 residues. CDR3 in DNA: TGTGCCAGCAGCTTGAGTATCTCGGCAGGGGGGAACTATGGCTACACCTTC. This sequence encodes CASSLSISAGGNYGYTF.

As to this clonotype: This may come from a read error, since a much larger clone is one base off. The chain is built from TRBV4-2 and TRBJ1-1; D is undetermined. This CDR3 is built from 12 residues. Germline V gives CDR1 LGHNA, CDR2 YNFKEQ. Here the CDR3 reads CASSQDSSEALF. CDR3 nucleotides: TGTGCCAGCAGCCAAGATTCCTCTGAAGCTCTCTTT.

This clonotype was detected ten times or more. This sequence joins TRBV7-3 and TRBJ2-1; TRBD2 matches 9 bases. From germline, CDR1 is SGHTA and CDR2 FQGTGA. This CDR3 has 16 residues. The V gene end was trimmed by 5 bases and the J gene end by 6 bases; junction bases not matched to a gene: 11. The CDR3 sequence is CASSQTGGGASNEQFF. As DNA, the CDR3 is TGTGCCAGCAGCCAGACGGGCGGGGGGGCCTCCAATGAGCAGTTCTTC.

This clonotype has at least ten counts. V usage is TRBV28 and J usage is TRBJ2-1, with TRBD2 as a possible D gene (5 bases). With 8 bases removed from V and 4 bases from J, the gap between germline ends came to 12 bases. Germline V gene sequence: CDR1 MDHEN, CDR2 SYDVKM. The CDR3 totals 13 residues. In nucleotides, the CDR3 is TGTGCCAGCTCACCGGGAATATACAATGAGCAGTTCTTC. It specifies CASSPGIYNEQFF.

This clonotype was recorded many times. The gene calls are TRBV20-1 and TRBJ1-1; D may be TRBD1 (5 bases). Trimming removed 5 bases from V and 5 bases from J, with 15 bases in between. This CDR3 region has 13 residues. Germline lookup yields CDR1 DFQATT and CDR2 SNEGSKA (reference sequence). In DNA form, the CDR3 reads TGCAGTGCTCTGGGGGTGGAGGGTACTGAAGCTTTCTTT. Protein sequence: CSALGVEGTEAFF.

This clonotype was found many times. The chain carries TRBV7-2 and TRBJ2-5; the D is unclear. CDR1 is SGHTA and CDR2 is FQGNSA in the germline V gene. CDR3 size: 12 residues. V lost 5 bases and J lost 4, with 8 bases in between. In DNA, the CDR3 is TGTGCCAGCAGCCAAACAAGAGAGACCCAGTACTTC. The encoded protein is CASSQTRETQYF. The full variable domain, rest sourced from reference TRBV7-2 and TRBJ2-5, is GAGVSQSPSNKVTEKGKDVELRCDPISGHTALYWYRQSLGQGLEFLIYFQGNSAPDKSGLPSDRFSAERTGGSVSTLTIQRTQQEDSAVYLCASSQTRETQYFGPGTRLLVL.

This clonotype has a count of ten or more. The chain carries TRBV7-9 and TRBJ1-5; D might be TRBD1 (5 bases). Germline-derived CDR1 and CDR2 are SEHNR and FQNEAQ (reference sequence). The CDR3 contains 15 residues. Trimming shortened V by 4 bases and J by 5 bases, and 15 bases separated the two germline ends. CDR3 coding DNA: TGTGCCAGCAGCTCCTGGGCACCGGGGGATCAGCCCCAGCATTTT. Encoded protein: CASSSWAPGDQPQHF.

This clonotype occurred a few times. The chain recombines TRBV19 with TRBJ1-1; D ambiguous. V dropped 3 bases and J dropped 3 bases, with 2 bases sitting between them. The CDR3 runs to 11 residues. Germline lookup yields CDR1 LNHDA and CDR2 SQIVND (reference sequence). CDR3 loop: CASSIYTEAFF. Here the CDR3 DNA reads TGTGCCAGTAGTATTTACACTGAAGCTTTCTTT.

The rearrangement joins TRBV29-1 to TRBJ1-4, with a tentative D call TRBD1 (5 bases). V shed 7 bases and J shed 8 bases, with 14 bases lying between them. There are 12 residues in the CDR3. Germline V gene data show CDR1 as SQVTM and CDR2 as ANQGSEA. CDR3 nucleotides: TGCAGCGCCACTGGGCGGGGGGAAAAACTGTTTTTT. Translating gives CSATGRGEKLFF. The full variable domain, in which reference TRBV29-1 and TRBJ1-4 provide the parts outside the CDR3, is SAVISQKPSRDICQRGTSLTIQCQVDSQVTMMFWYRQQPGQSLTLIATANQGSEATYESGFVIDKFPISRPNLTFSTLTVSNMSPEDSSIYLCSATGRGEKLFFGSGTQLSVL.

This clonotype was counted only a few times. The chain carries TRBV7-6 and TRBJ2-3; 11 bases are a match to TRBD2. With V trimmed by 1 base and J by 4 bases, 4 bases remained unmatched. Germline V gene data show CDR1 as SGHVS and CDR2 as FNYEAQ. This CDR3 spans 16 amino acids. The CDR3 sequence is CASSLVTSGDPDTQYF. The CDR3 DNA reads as TGTGCCAGCAGCTTAGTGACTAGCGGGGATCCAGATACGCAGTATTTT.

At least ten counts were recorded for this clonotype. V is TRBV4-1 and J is TRBJ2-1; D unresolved. This CDR3 has 17 residues. In germline, CDR1 is MGHRA, CDR2 YSYEKL. Trimming pared 4 bases from V and 0 bases from J, leaving 16 bases between. The CDR3 bases are TGCGCCAGCAGCCCCAAGATAGGCCCCAGCTCCTACAATGAGCAGTTCTTC. Translation: CASSPKIGPSSYNEQFF.

This clonotype was counted at least ten times. This sequence joins TRBV7-9 and TRBJ1-5; D remains ambiguous. V lost 1 base to trimming and J lost 5 bases, with 6 bases between them. This CDR3 spans 13 amino acids. Per the germline V gene, CDR1 is SEHNR and CDR2 is FQNEAQ (reference sequence). The CDR3 loop reads CASSLGNYQPQHF. DNA for the CDR3: TGTGCCAGCAGCTTAGGGAACTATCAGCCCCAGCATTTT.

This clonotype was seen ten or more times. The V gene is TRBV20-1, the J gene TRBJ2-3; D is uncertain. The CDR3 runs to 14 residues. Looked up from germline, CDR1 is DFQATT and CDR2 is SNEGSKA (reference sequence). Trimming took 6 bases from V and 1 from J, leaving 14 bases between them. DNA of the CDR3: TGCAGTGCCCTCTCTCCGGCAGGCACAGATACGCAGTATTTT. Its protein product is CSALSPAGTDTQYF.

This clonotype was observed many times. The CDR3 spells CASSERSGIYNEQFF. CDR3 DNA sequence: TGTGCCAGCAGTGAAAGGTCGGGTATTTACAATGAGCAGTTCTTC. The V call is TRBV2, the J call TRBJ2-1; unclear D gene. Germline V gene lookup returns CDR1 SNHLY and CDR2 FYNNEI. This CDR3 region has 15 residues. V lost 2 bases to trimming and J lost 4 bases, with 12 bases between them.

This clonotype occurred many times. The rearrangement uses TRBV5-4 and TRBJ2-3, with 16 bases that match TRBD2. Per germline, CDR1 SGHNT and CDR2 YYREEE (reference sequence). CDR3 length equals 17 residues. Trimming at V came to 1 base and at J to 6 bases, leaving 5 bases not matched to a gene. CDR3 coding DNA: TGTGCCAGCAGCTTGAGCGGGACTAGCGGGGGGGCTGATACGCAGTATTTT. Translating gives CASSLSGTSGGADTQYF.

In this sample, this clonotype turned up many times. This chain links TRBV7-6 with TRBJ1-1, with a possible D match to TRBD1 (5 bases). CDR1 is SGHVS and CDR2 is FNYEAQ in the germline V gene. V was clipped by 1 base and J by 3 bases, with 9 bases between them. This CDR3 is 14 amino acids long. Here the CDR3 reads CASSLEWGDTEAFF. Here the CDR3 DNA reads TGTGCCAGCAGCTTAGAATGGGGGGACACTGAAGCTTTCTTT.

This clonotype was seen a handful of times. The chain recombines TRBV29-1 with TRBJ1-1; no definite D call. V lost 4 bases and J 7 bases, leaving 10 bases between the germline ends. CDR3 size: 11 residues. Germline V gene sequence: CDR1 SQVTM, CDR2 ANQGSEA. The chain's CDR3 is CSVVSDGEAFF. CDR3 in DNA: TGCAGCGTTGTAAGTGACGGTGAAGCTTTCTTT.